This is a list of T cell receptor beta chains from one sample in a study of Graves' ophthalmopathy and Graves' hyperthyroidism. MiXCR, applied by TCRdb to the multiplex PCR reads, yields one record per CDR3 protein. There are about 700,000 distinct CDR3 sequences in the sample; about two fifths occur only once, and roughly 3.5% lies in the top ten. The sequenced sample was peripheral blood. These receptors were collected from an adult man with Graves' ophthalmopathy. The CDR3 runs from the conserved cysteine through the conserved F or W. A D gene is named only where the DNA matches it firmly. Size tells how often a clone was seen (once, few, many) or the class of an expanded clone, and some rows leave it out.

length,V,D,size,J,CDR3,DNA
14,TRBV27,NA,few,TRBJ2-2,CASTPDTNTGELFF,TGTGCCAGCACCCCGGACACGAACACCGGGGAGCTGTTTTTT
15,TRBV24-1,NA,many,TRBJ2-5,CATSDPQGFVETQYF,TGTGCCACCAGTGACCCACAGGGTTTTGTGGAGACCCAGTACTTC
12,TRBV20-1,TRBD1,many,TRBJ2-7,CSASADRGRQYF,TGCAGTGCGAGCGCGGACAGGGGCCGGCAGTACTTC
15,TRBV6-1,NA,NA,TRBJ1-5,CASSDLDSLFWPQHF,TGTGCCAGCAGTGACCTGGACAGCCTGTTCTGGCCCCAGCATTTT
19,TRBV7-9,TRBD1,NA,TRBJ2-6,CASSRDRGHPSSGANVLTF,TGTGCCAGCAGCCGGGACAGGGGTCACCCAAGCTCTGGGGCCAACGTCCTGACTTTC
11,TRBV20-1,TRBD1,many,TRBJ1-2,CSAPGQYGYTF,TGCAGTGCCCCGGGACAGTATGGCTACACCTTC
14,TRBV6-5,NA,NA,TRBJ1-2,CASSYGGGRTGYTF,TGTGCCAGCAGTTACGGGGGAGGACGGACGGGCTACACCTTC
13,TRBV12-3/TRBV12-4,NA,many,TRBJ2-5,CASSSGARETQYF,TGTGCCAGCAGTTCGGGAGCGCGGGAGACCCAGTACTTC
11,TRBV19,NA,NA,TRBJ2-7,CAWMGWSDVFF,TGTGCCTGGATGGGATGGTCGGACGTTTTCTTC
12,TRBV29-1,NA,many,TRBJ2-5,CSVVLPAETQYF,TGCAGCGTTGTACTCCCGGCGGAGACCCAGTACTTC
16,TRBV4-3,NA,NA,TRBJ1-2,CASSQEGGGKGYGYTF,TGCGCCAGCAGCCAAGAGGGAGGGGGGAAAGGCTATGGCTACACCTTC
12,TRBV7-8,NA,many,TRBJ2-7,CASSLLTSEQYF,TGTGCCAGCAGCCTCCTGACGAGCGAGCAGTACTTC
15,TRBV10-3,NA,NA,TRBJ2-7,CASSERGGGSYEQYF,TGTGCCAGCAGTGAAAGAGGAGGGGGCAGTTACGAGCAGTACTTC
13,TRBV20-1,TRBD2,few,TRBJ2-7,CSAIAGGPNEQYF,TGCAGTGCTATAGCGGGAGGGCCTAATGAGCAGTACTTC
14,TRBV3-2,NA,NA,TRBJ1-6,CASSQGGGNSPLHF,TGTGCCAGCAGCCAAGGGGGGGGTAATTCACCCCTCCACTTT
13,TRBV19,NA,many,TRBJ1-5,CASDRNSNQPQHF,TGTGCCAGTGACAGGAATAGCAATCAGCCCCAGCATTTT
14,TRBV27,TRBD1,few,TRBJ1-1,CASSSPGGHTEAFF,TGTGCCAGCAGTTCCCCAGGGGGGCACACTGAAGCTTTCTTT
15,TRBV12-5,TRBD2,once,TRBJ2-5,CASGLVVAGGETQYF,TGTGCTAGTGGTTTGGTGGTAGCGGGGGGGGAGACCCAGTACTTC
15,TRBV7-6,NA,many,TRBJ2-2,CASSLVSLHTGELFF,NA
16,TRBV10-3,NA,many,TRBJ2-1,CAISESVIGDRNEQFF,TGTGCCATCAGTGAGTCGGTTATAGGGGACCGAAATGAGCAGTTCTTC
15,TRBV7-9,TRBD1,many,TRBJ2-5,CASSLVQGEQETQYF,TGTGCCAGCAGCTTAGTGCAGGGGGAGCAAGAGACCCAGTACTTC
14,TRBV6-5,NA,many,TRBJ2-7,CASSYGRRSYEQYF,TGTGCCAGCAGTTACGGACGTCGCTCCTACGAGCAGTACTTC
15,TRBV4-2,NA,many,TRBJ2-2,CASSPRDTYTGELFF,TGTGCCAGCAGCCCCCGGGACACCTACACCGGGGAGCTGTTTTTT
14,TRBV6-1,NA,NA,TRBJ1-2,CASSDRFRHYGYTF,TGTGCCAGCAGCGACAGGTTTCGACACTATGGCTACACCTTC
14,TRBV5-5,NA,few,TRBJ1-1,CASRSTGSSTEAFF,TGTGCCAGCAGATCTACAGGGAGTAGCACTGAAGCTTTCTTT
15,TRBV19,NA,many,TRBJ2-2,CASSISSQNTGELFF,TGTGCCAGTAGTATTAGTTCGCAGAACACCGGGGAGCTGTTTTTT
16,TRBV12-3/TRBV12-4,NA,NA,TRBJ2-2,CASRGLSARGSGELFF,TGTGCCAGCAGAGGTTTATCGGCCAGGGGTAGCGGGGAGCTGTTTTTT
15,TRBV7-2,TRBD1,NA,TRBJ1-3,CASSLPTGGGETIYF,TGTGCCAGCAGCTTACCGACAGGGGGTGGAGAGACCATATATTTT
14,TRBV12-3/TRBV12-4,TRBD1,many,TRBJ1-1,CASSLNRGGTEAFF,TGTGCCAGCAGTTTAAACAGGGGAGGAACTGAAGCTTTCTTT
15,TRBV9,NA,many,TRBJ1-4,CASSTTGTTNEKLFF,TGTGCCAGCAGCACCACAGGGACAACTAATGAAAAACTGTTTTTT
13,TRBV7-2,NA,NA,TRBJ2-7,CASSPSQGTNQYF,TGTGCCAGCAGCCCAAGCCAGGGGACTAACCAGTACTTC
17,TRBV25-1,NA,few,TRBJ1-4,CASSPLGRDRANEKLFF,TGTGCCAGCTCACCACTTGGTAGGGATCGGGCTAATGAAAAACTGTTTTTT
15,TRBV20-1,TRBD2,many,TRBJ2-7,CSARGTSGSWYEQYF,TGCAGTGCTAGAGGGACTAGCGGGAGTTGGTACGAGCAGTACTTC